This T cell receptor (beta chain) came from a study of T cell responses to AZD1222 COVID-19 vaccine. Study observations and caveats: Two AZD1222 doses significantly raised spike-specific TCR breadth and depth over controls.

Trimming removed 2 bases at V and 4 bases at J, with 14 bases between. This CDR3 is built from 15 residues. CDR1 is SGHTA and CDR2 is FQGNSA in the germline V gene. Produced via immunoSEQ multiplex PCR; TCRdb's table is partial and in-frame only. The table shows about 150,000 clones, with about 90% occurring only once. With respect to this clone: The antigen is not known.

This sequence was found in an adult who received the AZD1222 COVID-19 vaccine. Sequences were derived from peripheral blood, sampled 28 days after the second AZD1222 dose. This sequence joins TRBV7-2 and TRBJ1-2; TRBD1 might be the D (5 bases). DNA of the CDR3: TGTGCCAGCAGCTTATTTGGGGGGAAGGCCTATGGCTACACCTTC. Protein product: CASSLFGGKAYGYTF.